The 11 T cell receptor beta chains below come from one sample, sequenced in a study of cytomegalovirus exposure and HLA in healthy donors. The PCR employed 60 Vbeta primers together with 13 Jbeta primers. Here immunoSEQ multiplex PCR was the method, and the copy in TCRdb shows in-frame clones only, minus some. The table lists over 100,000 clones, over 9% of them singletons, with around 5.9% in the top ten. The sequencing sample was made of PBMCs. The receptors derive from a man aged 35 to 55 in good health and CMV-seropositive.

This clone was seen only a few times. This rearrangement joins TRBV14 to TRBJ2-5, with no clear D. This CDR3 spans 14 amino acids. CDR1 is SGHDN and CDR2 is FVKESK in the germline V gene. Trimming took off 6 bases at V and 4 bases at J, with 15 bases between the two ends. The CDR3 nucleotides read TGTGCCAGCAGGGCCTTTCGTGGTCTAGAGACCCAGTACTTC. Translation: CASRAFRGLETQYF.

V is TRBV6-5 and J is TRBJ2-3, with no clear D. The length of the CDR3 is 14 residues. V was shortened by 2 bases and J by 5 bases, with 11 bases between the two germline ends. Germline CDR1 MNHEY, CDR2 SVGAGI. The CDR3 coding sequence is TGTGCCAGCAGTTACGGCCGATCACGAGATACGCAGTATTTT. This translates into CASSYGRSRDTQYF.

The CDR3 sequence: CASSLEPPSRTGAREQYF. In DNA form, the CDR3 reads TGTGCCAGCAGTTTAGAACCGCCCTCCCGGACAGGGGCCCGCGAGCAGTACTTC. V is TRBV27 and J is TRBJ2-7, with TRBD1 identical over 9 bases. Per germline, CDR1 MNHEY and CDR2 SMNVEV (reference sequence). The CDR3 is made up of 18 amino acids. The V segment lost 2 bases and the J segment 6 bases; nucleotides outside the gene matches: 17.

The V and J genes are TRBV10-1 and TRBJ2-3; 10 nucleotides match TRBD2. Germline lookup yields CDR1 WNHNN and CDR2 SYGVQD (reference sequence). CDR3 length equals 17 residues. Losses at the gene ends were 0 bases for V and 3 bases for J; bases not matched to a gene: 6. The CDR3 nucleotides are TGCGCCAGCAGTGAGTCAGAACTAGCGGGAATGACAGATACGCAGTATTTT. Translation: CASSESELAGMTDTQYF.

Comments on this clone: Other DNA variants within this sample encode the same CDR3. The V gene is TRBV7-3, the J gene TRBJ2-1; TRBD2 is a possible D gene (5 bases). CDR3 length: 16 amino acids. Trimming left V 2 bases short and J 1 base short, with 12 bases between. Germline V CDR1 and CDR2: SGHTA, FQGTGA. The CDR3 DNA sequence: TGTGCCAGCAGCTTAGGCGGAGGCGAGTCCTACAATGAGCAGTTCTTC. Protein sequence: CASSLGGGESYNEQFF.

This clone was seen a few times. The chain couples TRBV7-9 to TRBJ2-7; maybe TRBD2 (6 bases). The CDR3 spans 13 residues. Germline lookup yields CDR1 SEHNR and CDR2 FQNEAQ (reference sequence). The V and J ends lost 3 bases and 4 bases respectively, with 10 bases between them. CDR3 nucleotide sequence: TGTGCCAGCAGCTTCCAGGAGGGATACGAGCAGTACTTC. It specifies CASSFQEGYEQYF.

There are a few counts of this clone. J is TRBJ1-4 and V is TRBV5-1; D perhaps matches TRBD1 (5 bases). The CDR3 is 14 residues long. Trimming took off 8 bases at V and 8 bases at J, with 19 bases between the two ends. Germline V lookup: CDR1 SGHRS, CDR2 YFSETQ. CDR3 DNA: TGCGCCAGTAGAACCGGGACCGCGGGGGAAAAACTGTTTTTT. This gives the protein CASRTGTAGEKLFF.

This clone was observed a handful of times. This rearrangement joins TRBV2 to TRBJ1-4; perhaps TRBD1 as D (5 bases). This CDR3 has 15 residues. The V end lost 7 bases, the J end lost 8 bases, and 20 bases lay between the germline ends. Germline values: CDR1 SNHLY, CDR2 FYNNEI. CDR3 residues: CASTTTDTAGEKLFF. The CDR3 nucleotides are TGTGCCAGCACTACAACGGACACGGCTGGAGAAAAACTGTTTTTT.

The J gene is TRBJ2-3, the V gene TRBV19; D is unresolved. The germline V gene has CDR1 LNHDA and CDR2 SQIVND (reference sequence). This CDR3 contains 13 residues. The ends were cut back, 5 bases at V and 5 bases at J, with 11 bases in the middle. DNA for the CDR3: TGTGCCAGTAGTGTTTCCCCGGGAGATACGCAGTATTTT. Its protein product is CASSVSPGDTQYF.

The chain links TRBV5-6 to TRBJ1-2; D is perhaps TRBD1 (6 bases). V lost 1 base, J lost 6 bases, and 7 bases lay in between. This CDR3 has 12 residues. Germline loops: CDR1 SGHDT, CDR2 YYEEEE. The CDR3 DNA is TGTGCCAGCAGCTTGAGGGGGAATGGCTACACCTTC. Translating it yields CASSLRGNGYTF.

The chain couples TRBV5-6 to TRBJ2-7; weak D call: TRBD1 (5 bases). V lost 0 bases, J lost 0 bases, and 10 bases lay in between. CDR3 length: 15 residues. CDR1 is SGHDT, CDR2 YYEEEE, per germline. The CDR3 DNA reads as TGTGCCAGCAGCTTGGGCGGCACAGGCTCCTACGAGCAGTACTTC. It yields the protein CASSLGGTGSYEQYF.